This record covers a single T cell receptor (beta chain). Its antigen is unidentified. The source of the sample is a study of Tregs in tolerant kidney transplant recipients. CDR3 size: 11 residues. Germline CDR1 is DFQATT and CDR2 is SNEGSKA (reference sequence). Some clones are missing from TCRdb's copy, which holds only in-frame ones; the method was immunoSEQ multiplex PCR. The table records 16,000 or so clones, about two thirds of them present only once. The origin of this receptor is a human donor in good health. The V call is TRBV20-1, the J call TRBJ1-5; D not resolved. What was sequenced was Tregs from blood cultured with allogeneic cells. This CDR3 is CRARGNQPQHF. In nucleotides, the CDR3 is TGCAGGGCGAGGGGCAATCAGCCCCAGCATTTT.